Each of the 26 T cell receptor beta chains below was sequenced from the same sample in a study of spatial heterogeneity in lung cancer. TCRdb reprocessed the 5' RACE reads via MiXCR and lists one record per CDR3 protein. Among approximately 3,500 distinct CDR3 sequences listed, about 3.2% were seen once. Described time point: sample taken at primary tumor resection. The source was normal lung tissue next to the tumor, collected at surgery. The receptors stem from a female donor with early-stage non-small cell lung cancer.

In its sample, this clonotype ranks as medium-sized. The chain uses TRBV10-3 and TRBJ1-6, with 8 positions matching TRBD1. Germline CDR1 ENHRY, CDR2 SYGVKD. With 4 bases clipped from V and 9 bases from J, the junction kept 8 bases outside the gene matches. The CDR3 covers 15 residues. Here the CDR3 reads CAISGPDRASSPLHF. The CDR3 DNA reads TGTGCCATCAGTGGCCCGGACAGGGCGAGTTCACCCCTCCACTTT.

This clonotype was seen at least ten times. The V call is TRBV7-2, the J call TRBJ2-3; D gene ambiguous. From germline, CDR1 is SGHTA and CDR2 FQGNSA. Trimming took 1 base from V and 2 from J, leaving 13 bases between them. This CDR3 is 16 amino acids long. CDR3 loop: CASSLVEVSLTDTQYF. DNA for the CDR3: TGTGCCAGCAGCTTAGTTGAGGTTAGCCTCACAGATACGCAGTATTTT.

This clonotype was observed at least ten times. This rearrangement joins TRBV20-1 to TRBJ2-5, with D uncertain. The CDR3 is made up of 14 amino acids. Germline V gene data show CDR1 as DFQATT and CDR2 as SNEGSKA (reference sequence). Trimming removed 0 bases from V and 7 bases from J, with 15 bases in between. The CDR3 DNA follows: TGCAGTGCTAGAGAATCCCCTTCTATACGGACCCAGTACTTC. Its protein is CSARESPSIRTQYF.

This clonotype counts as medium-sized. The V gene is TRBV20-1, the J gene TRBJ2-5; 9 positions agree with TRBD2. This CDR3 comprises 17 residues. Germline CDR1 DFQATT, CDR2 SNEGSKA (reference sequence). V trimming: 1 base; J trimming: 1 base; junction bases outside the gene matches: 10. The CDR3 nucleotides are TGCAGTGCTAGAGTTGAGGGTCTAGCGGGGACCCAAGAGACCCAGTACTTC. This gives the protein CSARVEGLAGTQETQYF.

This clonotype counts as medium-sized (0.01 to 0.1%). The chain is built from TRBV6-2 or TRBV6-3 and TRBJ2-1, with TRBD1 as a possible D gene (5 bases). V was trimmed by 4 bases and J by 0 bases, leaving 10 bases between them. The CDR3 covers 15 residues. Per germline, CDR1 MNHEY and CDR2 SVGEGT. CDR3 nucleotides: TGTGCCAGCAGTTCGGCCAGGGACTCCTACAATGAGCAGTTCTTC. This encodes CASSSARDSYNEQFF.

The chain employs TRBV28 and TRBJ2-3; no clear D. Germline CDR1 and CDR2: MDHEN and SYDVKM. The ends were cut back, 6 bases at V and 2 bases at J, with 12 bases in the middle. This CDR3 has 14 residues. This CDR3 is CASRSYGNTDTQYF. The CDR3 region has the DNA TGTGCCAGCAGATCCTACGGAAACACAGATACGCAGTATTTT.

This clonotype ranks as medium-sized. CDR3 region: CASSTGTGARTDTQYF. The CDR3 DNA is TGCGCCAGCAGCACCGGGACAGGGGCTCGCACAGATACGCAGTATTTT. The chain carries TRBV5-1 and TRBJ2-3; TRBD1 matches at 10 bases. The V gene end was trimmed by 4 bases and the J gene end by 1 base; junction bases not matched to a gene: 6. The germline V gene has CDR1 SGHRS and CDR2 YFSETQ. This CDR3 spans 16 amino acids.

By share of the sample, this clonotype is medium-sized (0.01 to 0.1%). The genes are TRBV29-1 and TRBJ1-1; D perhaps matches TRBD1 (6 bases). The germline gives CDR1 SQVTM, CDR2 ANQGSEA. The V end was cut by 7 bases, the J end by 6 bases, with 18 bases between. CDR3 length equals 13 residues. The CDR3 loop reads CSALQGRGAEAFF. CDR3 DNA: TGCAGCGCTCTACAGGGTCGTGGGGCTGAAGCTTTCTTT.

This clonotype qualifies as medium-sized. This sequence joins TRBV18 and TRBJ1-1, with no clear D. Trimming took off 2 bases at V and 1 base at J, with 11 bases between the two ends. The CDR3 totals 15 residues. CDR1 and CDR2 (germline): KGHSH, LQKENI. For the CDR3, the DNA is TGTGCCAGCTCACCAAGGTCCGGCAGGAACACTGAAGCTTTCTTT. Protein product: CASSPRSGRNTEAFF.

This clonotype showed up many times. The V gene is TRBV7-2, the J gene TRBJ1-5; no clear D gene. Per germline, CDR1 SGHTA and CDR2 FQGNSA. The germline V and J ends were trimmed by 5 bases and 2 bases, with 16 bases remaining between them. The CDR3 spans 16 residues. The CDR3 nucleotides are TGTGCCAGCAGCCCCCATGGTCGAGTGGGCAATCAGCCCCAGCATTTT. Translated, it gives CASSPHGRVGNQPQHF.

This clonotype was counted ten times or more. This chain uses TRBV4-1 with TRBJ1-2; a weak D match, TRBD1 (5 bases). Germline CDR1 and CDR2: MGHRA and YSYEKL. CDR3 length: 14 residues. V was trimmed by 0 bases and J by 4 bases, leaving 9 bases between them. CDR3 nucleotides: TGCGCCAGCAGCCAAGATCCGGGACCCTATGGCTACACCTTC. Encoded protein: CASSQDPGPYGYTF.

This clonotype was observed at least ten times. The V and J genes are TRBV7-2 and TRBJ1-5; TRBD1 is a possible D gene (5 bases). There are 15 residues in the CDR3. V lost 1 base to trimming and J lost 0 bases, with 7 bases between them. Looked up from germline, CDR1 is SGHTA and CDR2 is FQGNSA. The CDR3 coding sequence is TGTGCCAGCAGCTTAGGACAGAATAGCAATCAGCCCCAGCATTTT. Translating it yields CASSLGQNSNQPQHF.

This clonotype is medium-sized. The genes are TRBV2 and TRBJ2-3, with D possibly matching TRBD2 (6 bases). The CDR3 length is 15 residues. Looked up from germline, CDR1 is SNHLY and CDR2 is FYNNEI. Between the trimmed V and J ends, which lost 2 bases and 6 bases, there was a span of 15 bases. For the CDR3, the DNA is TGTGCCAGCAGTGAAAATGAGCTAGCGTCCGATACGCAGTATTTT. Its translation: CASSENELASDTQYF.

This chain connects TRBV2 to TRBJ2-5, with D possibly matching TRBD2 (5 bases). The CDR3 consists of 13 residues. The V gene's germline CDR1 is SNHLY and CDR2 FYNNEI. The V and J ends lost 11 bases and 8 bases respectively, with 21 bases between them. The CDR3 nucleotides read TGTGCCGACGGGGAATCGGCCCAAGGAACCCAGTACTTC. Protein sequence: CADGESAQGTQYF.

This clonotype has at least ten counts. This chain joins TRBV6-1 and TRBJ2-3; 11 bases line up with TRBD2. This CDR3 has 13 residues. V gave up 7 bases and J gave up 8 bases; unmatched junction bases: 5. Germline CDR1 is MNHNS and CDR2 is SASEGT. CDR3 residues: CASIAGGPSTQYF. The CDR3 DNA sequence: TGTGCCAGCATAGCGGGGGGGCCGTCTACGCAGTATTTT.

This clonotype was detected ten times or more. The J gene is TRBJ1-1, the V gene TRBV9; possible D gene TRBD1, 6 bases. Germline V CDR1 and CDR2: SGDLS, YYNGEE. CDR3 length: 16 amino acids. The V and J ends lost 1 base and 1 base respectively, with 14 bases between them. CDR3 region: CASSVFDRTANTEAFF. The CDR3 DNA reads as TGTGCCAGCAGCGTATTCGACAGGACAGCGAACACTGAAGCTTTCTTT. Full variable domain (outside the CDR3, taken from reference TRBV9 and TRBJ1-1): DSGVTQTPKHLITATGQRVTLRCSPRSGDLSVYWYQQSLDQGLQFLIQYYNGEERAKGNILERFSAQQFPDLHSELNLSSLELGDSALYFCASSVFDRTANTEAFFGQGTRLTVV.

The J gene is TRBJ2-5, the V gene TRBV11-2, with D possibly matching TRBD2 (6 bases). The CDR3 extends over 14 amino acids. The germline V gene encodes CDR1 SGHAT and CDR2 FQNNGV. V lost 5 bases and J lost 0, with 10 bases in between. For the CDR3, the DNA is TGTGCCAGCAGCCCGACTAGAAACCAAGAGACCCAGTACTTC. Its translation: CASSPTRNQETQYF. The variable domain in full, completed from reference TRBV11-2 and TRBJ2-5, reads EAGVAQSPRYKIIEKRQSVAFWCNPISGHATLYWYQQILGQGPKLLIQFQNNGVVDDSQLPKDRFSAERLKGVDSTLKIQPAKLEDSAVYLCASSPTRNQETQYFGPGTRLLVL.

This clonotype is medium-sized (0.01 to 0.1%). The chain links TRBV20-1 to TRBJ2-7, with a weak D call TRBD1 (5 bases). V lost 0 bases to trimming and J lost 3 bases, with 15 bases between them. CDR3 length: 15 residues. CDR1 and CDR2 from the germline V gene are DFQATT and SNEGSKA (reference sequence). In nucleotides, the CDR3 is TGCAGTGCTAGAGATTCGGCAGGGTTAGGCTACGAGCAGTACTTC. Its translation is CSARDSAGLGYEQYF.

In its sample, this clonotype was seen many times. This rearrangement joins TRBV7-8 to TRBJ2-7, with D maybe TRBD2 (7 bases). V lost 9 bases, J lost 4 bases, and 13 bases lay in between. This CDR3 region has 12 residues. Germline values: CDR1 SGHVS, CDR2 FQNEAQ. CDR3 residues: CASRGGTYEQYF. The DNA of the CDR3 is TGTGCCAGTAGGGGGGGGACATACGAGCAGTACTTC. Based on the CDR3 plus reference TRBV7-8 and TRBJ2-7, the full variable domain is GAGVSQSPRYKVAKRGQDVALRCDPISGHVSLFWYQQALGQGPEFLTYFQNEAQLDKSGLPSDRFFAERPEGSVSTLKIQRTQQEDSAVYLCASRGGTYEQYFGPGTRLTVT.

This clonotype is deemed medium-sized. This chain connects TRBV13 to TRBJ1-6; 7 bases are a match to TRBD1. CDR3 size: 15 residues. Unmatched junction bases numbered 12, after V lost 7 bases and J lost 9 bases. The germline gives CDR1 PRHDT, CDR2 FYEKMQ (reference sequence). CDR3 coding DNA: TGTGCCAGCACCCTCGAGGGGGCGGAGGGTTCACCCCTCCACTTT. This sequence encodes CASTLEGAEGSPLHF.

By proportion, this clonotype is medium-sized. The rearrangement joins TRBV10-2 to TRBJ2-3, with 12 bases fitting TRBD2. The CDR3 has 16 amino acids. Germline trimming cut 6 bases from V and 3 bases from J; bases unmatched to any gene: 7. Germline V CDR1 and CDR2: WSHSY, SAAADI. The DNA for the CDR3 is TGCGCCAGCAGGATGACTAGCGGGGGAGGGACAGATACGCAGTATTTT. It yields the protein CASRMTSGGGTDTQYF.

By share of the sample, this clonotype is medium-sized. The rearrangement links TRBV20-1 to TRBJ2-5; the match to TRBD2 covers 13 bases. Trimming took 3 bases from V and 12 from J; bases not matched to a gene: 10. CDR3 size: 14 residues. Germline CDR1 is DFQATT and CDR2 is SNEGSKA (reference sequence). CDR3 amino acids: CSASAGLAGSPKYF. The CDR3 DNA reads TGCAGTGCTAGCGCGGGACTAGCGGGGAGCCCCAAGTACTTC.

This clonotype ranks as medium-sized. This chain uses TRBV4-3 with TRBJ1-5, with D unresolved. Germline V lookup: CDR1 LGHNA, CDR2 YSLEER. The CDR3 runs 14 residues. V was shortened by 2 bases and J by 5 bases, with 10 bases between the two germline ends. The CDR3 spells CASSQRVGDQPQHF. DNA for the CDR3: TGCGCCAGCAGCCAACGTGTCGGGGATCAGCCCCAGCATTTT.

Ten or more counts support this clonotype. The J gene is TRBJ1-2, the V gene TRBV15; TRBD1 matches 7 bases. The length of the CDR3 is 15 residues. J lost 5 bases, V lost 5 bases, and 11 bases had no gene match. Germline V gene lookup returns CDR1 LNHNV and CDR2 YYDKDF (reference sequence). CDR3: CATSLDRVIEYGYTF. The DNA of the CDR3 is TGTGCCACCAGCCTTGACAGGGTGATAGAGTATGGCTACACCTTC.

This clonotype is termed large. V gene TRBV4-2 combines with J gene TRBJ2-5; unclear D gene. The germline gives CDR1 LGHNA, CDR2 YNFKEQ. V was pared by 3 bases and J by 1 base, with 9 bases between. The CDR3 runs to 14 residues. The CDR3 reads CASSHRSFQETQYF. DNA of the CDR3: TGTGCCAGCAGCCACAGATCTTTCCAAGAGACCCAGTACTTC.

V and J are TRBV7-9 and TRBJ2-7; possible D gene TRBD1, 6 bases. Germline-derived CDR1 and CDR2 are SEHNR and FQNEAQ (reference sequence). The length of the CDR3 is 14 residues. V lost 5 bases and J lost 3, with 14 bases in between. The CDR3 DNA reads TGTGCCAGCAGCACTAGACAGGAAATCTACGAGCAGTACTTC. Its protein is CASSTRQEIYEQYF.